A selection of T cell receptor beta chains follows, all from one sample in a study of cytomegalovirus exposure and HLA in healthy donors. Clones were sequenced by immunoSEQ multiplex PCR, and TCRdb holds only the in-frame ones, with some missing. The data contain approximately 160,000 clones, around 96% of them singletons. The sample consisted of PBMCs. These receptors all come from a woman younger than 35 in good health and CMV-seronegative. Each CDR3 is given with its conserved first and last residue. D genes are given only for firm matches. Only some rows state a clone size, as once, few, many or a class for expanded clones.

j_call | clone_size | d_call | v_call | cdr3_aa | cdr3_nt
TRBJ2-5 | NA | TRBD1 | TRBV18 | CASRPTGGGQETQYF | TGTGCCAGCCGACCAACAGGGGGCGGGCAAGAGACCCAGTACTTC
TRBJ2-4 | NA | NA | TRBV7-2 | CASSVGQGIQYF | TGTGCCAGCAGCGTAGGACAAGGCATTCAGTACTTC
TRBJ2-5 | NA | NA | TRBV6-5 | CASSSLAGETQYF | TGTGCCAGCAGTTCACTAGCTGGGGAGACCCAGTACTTC
TRBJ2-1 | NA | NA | TRBV9 | CASSVYGGSYNEQFF | TGTGCCAGCAGCGTTTACGGAGGCTCCTACAATGAGCAGTTCTTC
TRBJ2-3 | NA | NA | TRBV7-3 | CASSLQGVAMDTQYF | TGTGCCAGCAGCTTACAAGGGGTTGCCATGGATACGCAGTATTTT
TRBJ2-5 | NA | NA | TRBV5-6 | CASSHLSGKETQYF | TGTGCCAGCAGCCACTTATCAGGGAAAGAGACCCAGTACTTC
TRBJ2-5 | NA | TRBD2 | TRBV7-3 | CASSLGLAGQETQYF | TGTGCCAGCAGCCTTGGACTAGCGGGGCAAGAGACCCAGTACTTC
TRBJ2-7 | NA | TRBD2 | TRBV7-9 | CASSRTSGVYEQYF | TGTGCCAGCAGCCGGACTAGCGGGGTGTACGAGCAGTACTTC
TRBJ1-2 | NA | NA | TRBV4-3 | CASSQDNTYGYTF | TGCGCCAGCAGCCAAGATAACACCTATGGCTACACCTTC
TRBJ1-2 | NA | NA | TRBV2 | CARTTEGFHGYTF | TGTGCCAGGACTACTGAGGGATTCCATGGCTACACCTTC
TRBJ2-3 | NA | NA | TRBV20-1 | CSAGVDTQYF | TGCAGTGCCGGAGTGGATACGCAGTATTTT
TRBJ1-2 | NA | TRBD1 | TRBV5-4 | CASSLQGADYGYTF | TGTGCCAGCAGCTTGCAGGGGGCCGACTATGGCTACACCTTC
TRBJ2-3 | NA | NA | TRBV29-1 | CSVEGGSTSADTQYF | TGCAGCGTTGAAGGTGGGTCGACTAGTGCAGATACGCAGTATTTT
TRBJ1-1 | once | NA | TRBV4-3 | CASSQEPKGVSGTEAFF | TGCGCCAGCAGCCAAGAGCCGAAGGGGGTATCGGGAACTGAAGCTTTCTTT
TRBJ1-2 | NA | TRBD1 | TRBV7-9 | CASSYGDRGTYGYTF | TGTGCCAGCAGCTACGGGGACAGGGGGACCTATGGCTACACCTTC
TRBJ2-7 | NA | TRBD1 | TRBV27 | CASSPGQGPYEQYF | TGTGCCAGCAGTCCGGGACAGGGACCCTACGAGCAGTACTTC
TRBJ2-3 | NA | NA | TRBV7-2 | CASSSSYGTDTQYF | TGTGCCAGCAGCTCATCCTACGGCACAGATACGCAGTATTTT
TRBJ2-3 | NA | NA | TRBV6-5 | CASSYWASTDTQYF | TGTGCCAGCAGTTACTGGGCTAGCACAGATACGCAGTATTTT
TRBJ1-5 | NA | NA | TRBV19 | CASSISAGAFNQPQHF | TGTGCCAGTAGTATTTCGGCGGGAGCCTTCAATCAGCCCCAGCATTTT
TRBJ2-1 | NA | TRBD2 | TRBV9 | CASSVASGGANEQFF | TGTGCCAGCAGCGTAGCTAGCGGGGGGGCAAATGAGCAGTTCTTC
TRBJ1-2 | NA | NA | TRBV10-3 | CAISPEEDYGYTF | TGTGCCATCAGCCCCGAGGAAGACTATGGCTACACCTTC
TRBJ1-6 | NA | NA | TRBV15 | CATSRRSGMGRESSYNSPLHF | TGTGCCACCAGCAGACGCTCGGGGATGGGGAGGGAGAGCTCCTATAATTCACCCCTCCACTTT
TRBJ1-6 | NA | NA | TRBV10-3 | CAISETRGGNNSPLHF | TGTGCCATCAGTGAGACCCGGGGAGGGAACAATTCACCCCTCCACTTT
TRBJ1-1 | NA | NA | TRBV27 | CASRGHTEAFF | TGTGCCAGCAGGGGGCACACTGAAGCTTTCTTT
TRBJ1-2 | few | TRBD1 | TRBV2 | CASIRQGSGYTF | TGTGCCAGCATTAGACAGGGCTCTGGCTACACCTTC
TRBJ2-7 | NA | TRBD1 | TRBV6-6 | CASGWTGGGYEQYF | TGTGCCAGCGGTTGGACAGGGGGGGGCTACGAGCAGTACTTC
TRBJ2-7 | NA | NA | TRBV29-1 | CSVSRVGGDEQYF | TGCAGCGTTTCGAGGGTCGGAGGGGACGAGCAGTACTTC
TRBJ2-2 | NA | NA | TRBV13 | CASSLRRGSVNTGELFF | TGTGCCAGCAGCCTCAGAAGGGGTTCGGTAAACACCGGGGAGCTGTTTTTT
TRBJ1-2 | NA | NA | TRBV6-6 | CASSYSLGYTF | TGTGCCAGCAGTTACTCACTGGGCTACACCTTC
TRBJ2-2 | once | TRBD2 | TRBV5-4 | CASSPGGTNTGELFF | TGTGCCAGCAGCCCGGGGGGAACGAACACCGGGGAGCTGTTTTTT
TRBJ2-7 | once | TRBD2 | TRBV2 | CASSVGRGYEQYF | TGTGCCAGCAGTGTCGGGAGGGGCTACGAGCAGTACTTC
TRBJ1-5 | NA | TRBD1 | TRBV18 | CASSPTRGRRNQPQHF | TGTGCCAGCTCACCGACCAGGGGGCGCCGGAATCAGCCCCAGCATTTT
TRBJ1-4 | once | TRBD1 | TRBV5-1 | CASGRTGVGEKLFF | TGCGCCAGCGGAAGAACAGGGGTGGGTGAAAAACTGTTTTTT
TRBJ2-5 | NA | NA | TRBV11-2 | CASSFEVGETQYF | TGTGCCAGCAGCTTTGAGGTCGGAGAGACCCAGTACTTC
TRBJ1-4 | NA | TRBD1 | TRBV18 | CASSPRTGSGATNEKLFF | TGTGCCAGCTCACCACGGACAGGGAGTGGGGCAACTAATGAAAAACTGTTTTTT
TRBJ1-2 | NA | NA | TRBV9 | CASSGDGLGLNGYTF | TGTGCCAGCAGCGGAGACGGGTTGGGGCTTAATGGCTACACCTTC
TRBJ1-6 | NA | NA | TRBV25-1 | CASSVRQVPTSPLHF | TGTGCCAGCAGTGTACGACAGGTTCCTACTTCACCCCTCCACTTT
TRBJ2-3 | NA | NA | TRBV4-3 | CASSQDRAGIDTQYF | TGCGCCAGCAGCCAAGATCGGGCAGGGATCGATACGCAGTATTTT
TRBJ2-7 | once | NA | TRBV4-3 | CASSHGQQEQYF | TGCGCCAGCAGCCACGGTCAACAGGAACAGTACTTC
TRBJ1-3 | NA | NA | TRBV19 | CASSIAGSSTSGNTIYF | TGTGCCAGTAGTATAGCTGGCAGTTCCACCTCTGGAAACACCATATATTTT
TRBJ1-2 | NA | NA | TRBV28 | CASSSSGFYGYTF | TGTGCCAGCAGTTCAAGCGGGTTCTATGGCTACACCTTC
TRBJ1-5 | NA | TRBD1 | TRBV19 | CASSIGQGAAQPQHF | TGTGCCAGTAGTATTGGACAGGGTGCAGCACAGCCCCAGCATTTT
TRBJ2-1 | NA | NA | TRBV10-2 | CASRLGFYNEQFF | TGCGCCAGTCGACTAGGGTTCTACAATGAGCAGTTCTTC
TRBJ2-7 | NA | TRBD2 | TRBV4-3 | CASSPKGTSGEQYF | TGCGCCAGCAGCCCAAAAGGGACTAGCGGGGAGCAGTACTTC
TRBJ2-7 | NA | TRBD2 | TRBV6-6 | CASSYLAGGTYEQYF | TGTGCCAGCAGTTATCTAGCGGGAGGAACCTACGAGCAGTACTTC
TRBJ2-7 | NA | TRBD2 | TRBV2 | CASSPSGGYEQYF | TGTGCCAGCAGTCCTAGCGGGGGGTACGAGCAGTACTTC
TRBJ1-3 | NA | TRBD1 | TRBV6-6 | CASYRGQGSSGNTIYF | TGTGCCAGCTATAGGGGACAGGGGAGCTCTGGAAACACCATATATTTT
TRBJ1-1 | NA | NA | TRBV2 | CASSDGMNTEAFF | TGTGCCAGCAGTGACGGGATGAACACTGAAGCTTTCTTT
TRBJ2-1 | NA | TRBD2 | TRBV29-1 | CSVGGTTSSSGGTGEQFF | TGCAGCGTCGGCGGGACAACCTCATCTAGCGGGGGGACGGGTGAGCAGTTCTTC
TRBJ1-6 | NA | TRBD1 | TRBV19 | CASSQGTGARDNSPLHF | TGTGCCAGTAGTCAAGGAACAGGGGCACGCGATAATTCACCCCTCCACTTT
TRBJ1-2 | once | TRBD1 | TRBV19 | CASSAGQLNYGYTF | TGTGCCAGTAGTGCGGGACAGCTTAACTATGGCTACACCTTC
TRBJ2-5 | NA | NA | TRBV7-6 | CASSPVYQETQYF | TGTGCCAGCAGCCCCGTGTACCAAGAGACCCAGTACTTC
TRBJ2-7 | NA | TRBD1 | TRBV4-3 | CASSQSGTGTGEQYF | TGCGCCAGCAGCCAGAGTGGGACAGGGACCGGCGAGCAGTACTTC
TRBJ1-1 | NA | TRBD1 | TRBV28 | CASSRTGGDNTEAFF | TGTGCCAGCAGTAGGACAGGGGGAGATAACACTGAAGCTTTCTTT
TRBJ1-2 | once | TRBD1 | TRBV30 | CAWSGTGGFYGYTF | TGTGCCTGGAGCGGGACAGGGGGGTTCTATGGCTACACCTTC